This T cell receptor (beta chain) was sequenced for a study of T cells in Graves' hyperthyroidism and ophthalmopathy. About this clonotype: Its antigen is still unknown.

RNA transcripts yielded amplified TCR beta CDR3 regions. HTBI primers were used for first-round RT-PCR of the TCR CDR3. TCRdb re-analysed the multiplex PCR reads in MiXCR, keeping a single row per CDR3 protein. Found here are 500,000 to 650,000 distinct CDR3 sequences, about 46% of them singletons; the top ten hold 44%. Pregnant or lactating patients were excluded, as were those with uncontrolled infection or other autoimmune disease. Study results and limitations: Blood also contained most expanded thyroid clonotypes above 0.001.

Trimming removed 4 bases from V and 3 bases from J; junction bases left unmatched: 4. In germline, CDR1 is MNHEY, CDR2 SVGEGT. The CDR3 extends over 14 amino acids. This receptor was identified in an adult woman with Graves' disease, either hyperthyroidism or ophthalmopathy (not recorded which). Sample: peripheral blood or thyroid tissue (not recorded which). V usage is TRBV6-2 or TRBV6-3 and J usage is TRBJ2-5; 8 bases fit TRBD2. CDR3 loop: CASSSREGEETQYF. Here the CDR3 DNA reads TGTGCCAGCAGTTCTCGGGAGGGGGAAGAGACCCAGTACTTC.